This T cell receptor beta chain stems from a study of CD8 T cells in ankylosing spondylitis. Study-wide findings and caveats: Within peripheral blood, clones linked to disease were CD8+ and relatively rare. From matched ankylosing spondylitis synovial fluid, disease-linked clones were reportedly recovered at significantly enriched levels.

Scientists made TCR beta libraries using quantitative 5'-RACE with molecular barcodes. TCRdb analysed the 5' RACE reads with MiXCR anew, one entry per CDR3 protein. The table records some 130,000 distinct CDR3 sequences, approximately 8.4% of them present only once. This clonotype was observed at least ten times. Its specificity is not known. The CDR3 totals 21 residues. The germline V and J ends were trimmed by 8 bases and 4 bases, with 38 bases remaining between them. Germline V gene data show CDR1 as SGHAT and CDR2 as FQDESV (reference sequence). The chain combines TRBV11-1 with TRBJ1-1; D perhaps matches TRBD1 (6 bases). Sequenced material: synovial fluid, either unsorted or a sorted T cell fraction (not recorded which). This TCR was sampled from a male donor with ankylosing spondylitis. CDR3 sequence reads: CASHPTFRIPWGAEAGTEAFF. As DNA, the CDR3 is TGTGCCAGCCACCCTACGTTCCGGATTCCTTGGGGGGCCGAAGCTGGCACTGAAGCTTTCTTT.